The 7 T cell receptor beta chains in this list originate from one sample, sequenced in a study of shared clonotypes between healthy human individuals. Profiling relied on immunoSEQ multiplex PCR, and the TCRdb table lists in-frame clones only, not all of them. The sample gives about 1.5 million clones, 95% to 97% of which show up once; approximately 1% is in the top ten. Sequenced: naive CD4+ T cells sorted from blood. Subset specified: CD45RA+ positively selected. The receptors stem from a man younger than 45 in good health.

This sequence joins TRBV11-2 and TRBJ2-5; TRBD2 might be the D (5 bases). Germline V gene data show CDR1 as SGHAT and CDR2 as FQNNGV. CDR3 length: 16 amino acids. The V end lost 2 bases, the J end lost 1 base, and 14 bases lay between the germline ends. The CDR3 DNA follows: TGTGCCAGCAGCTTAATGACCCGGGGATTCCAAGAGACCCAGTACTTC. This encodes CASSLMTRGFQETQYF.

As regards this clone: In the same sample, other DNA sequences code for this CDR3. The chain uses TRBV4-1 and TRBJ2-1, with TRBD2 matching 11 bases. Germline V gene data show CDR1 as MGHRA and CDR2 as YSYEKL. V lost 2 bases to trimming and J lost 0 bases; unmatched junction nucleotides: 3. The CDR3 is 17 residues long. The chain's CDR3 is CASSQPTSGSSYNEQFF. The CDR3 DNA sequence: TGCGCCAGCAGCCAACCCACTAGCGGGAGCTCCTACAATGAGCAGTTCTTC.

The V gene is TRBV5-1, the J gene TRBJ2-7; the match to TRBD1 covers 9 bases. Trimming removed 3 bases from V and 6 bases from J; junction bases left unmatched: 7. Germline V lookup: CDR1 SGHRS, CDR2 YFSETQ. There are 14 residues in the CDR3. This chain's CDR3 is CASSSSTGGGEQYF. The CDR3 DNA follows: TGCGCCAGCAGCTCCTCGACAGGGGGAGGCGAGCAGTACTTC.

This clone was seen only once. The chain employs TRBV10-3 and TRBJ2-7; D is ambiguous. CDR3 length: 11 residues. CDR1 is ENHRY, CDR2 SYGVKD, per germline. Trimming pared 1 base from V and 6 bases from J, leaving 4 bases between. The chain's CDR3 is CAISELGEQYF. Written as DNA, the CDR3 is TGTGCCATCAGTGAGTTAGGCGAGCAGTACTTC.

The chain uses TRBV7-2 and TRBJ1-1, with 7 bases fitting TRBD1. Germline trimming cut 8 bases from V and 5 bases from J; bases unmatched to any gene: 17. The CDR3 has 16 amino acids. The germline CDR1 and CDR2 sequences are SGHTA and FQGNSA. The CDR3: CASGRPPDRVRTEAFF. The CDR3 coding sequence is TGTGCCAGCGGCAGACCCCCCGACAGGGTGAGAACTGAAGCTTTCTTT.

The V and J genes are TRBV19 and TRBJ2-5; 8 positions agree with TRBD1. V shed 6 bases and J 5 bases; nucleotides not matched to a gene: 8. The CDR3 loop spans 14 amino acids. Germline V gene data show CDR1 as LNHDA and CDR2 as SQIVND (reference sequence). The DNA for the CDR3 is TGTGCCAGTAGGCATGCAGGGGGCGGTGAGACCCAGTACTTC. This encodes CASRHAGGGETQYF.

V usage is TRBV28 and J usage is TRBJ2-7, with D maybe TRBD1 (6 bases). This CDR3 has 17 amino acids. Trimming pared 7 bases from V and 0 bases from J, leaving 22 bases between. Germline CDR1 MDHEN, CDR2 SYDVKM. CDR3 DNA: TGTGCCAGCAATAACCCGGGACACCTAGATAGCTCCTACGAGCAGTACTTC. Translation: CASNNPGHLDSSYEQYF.